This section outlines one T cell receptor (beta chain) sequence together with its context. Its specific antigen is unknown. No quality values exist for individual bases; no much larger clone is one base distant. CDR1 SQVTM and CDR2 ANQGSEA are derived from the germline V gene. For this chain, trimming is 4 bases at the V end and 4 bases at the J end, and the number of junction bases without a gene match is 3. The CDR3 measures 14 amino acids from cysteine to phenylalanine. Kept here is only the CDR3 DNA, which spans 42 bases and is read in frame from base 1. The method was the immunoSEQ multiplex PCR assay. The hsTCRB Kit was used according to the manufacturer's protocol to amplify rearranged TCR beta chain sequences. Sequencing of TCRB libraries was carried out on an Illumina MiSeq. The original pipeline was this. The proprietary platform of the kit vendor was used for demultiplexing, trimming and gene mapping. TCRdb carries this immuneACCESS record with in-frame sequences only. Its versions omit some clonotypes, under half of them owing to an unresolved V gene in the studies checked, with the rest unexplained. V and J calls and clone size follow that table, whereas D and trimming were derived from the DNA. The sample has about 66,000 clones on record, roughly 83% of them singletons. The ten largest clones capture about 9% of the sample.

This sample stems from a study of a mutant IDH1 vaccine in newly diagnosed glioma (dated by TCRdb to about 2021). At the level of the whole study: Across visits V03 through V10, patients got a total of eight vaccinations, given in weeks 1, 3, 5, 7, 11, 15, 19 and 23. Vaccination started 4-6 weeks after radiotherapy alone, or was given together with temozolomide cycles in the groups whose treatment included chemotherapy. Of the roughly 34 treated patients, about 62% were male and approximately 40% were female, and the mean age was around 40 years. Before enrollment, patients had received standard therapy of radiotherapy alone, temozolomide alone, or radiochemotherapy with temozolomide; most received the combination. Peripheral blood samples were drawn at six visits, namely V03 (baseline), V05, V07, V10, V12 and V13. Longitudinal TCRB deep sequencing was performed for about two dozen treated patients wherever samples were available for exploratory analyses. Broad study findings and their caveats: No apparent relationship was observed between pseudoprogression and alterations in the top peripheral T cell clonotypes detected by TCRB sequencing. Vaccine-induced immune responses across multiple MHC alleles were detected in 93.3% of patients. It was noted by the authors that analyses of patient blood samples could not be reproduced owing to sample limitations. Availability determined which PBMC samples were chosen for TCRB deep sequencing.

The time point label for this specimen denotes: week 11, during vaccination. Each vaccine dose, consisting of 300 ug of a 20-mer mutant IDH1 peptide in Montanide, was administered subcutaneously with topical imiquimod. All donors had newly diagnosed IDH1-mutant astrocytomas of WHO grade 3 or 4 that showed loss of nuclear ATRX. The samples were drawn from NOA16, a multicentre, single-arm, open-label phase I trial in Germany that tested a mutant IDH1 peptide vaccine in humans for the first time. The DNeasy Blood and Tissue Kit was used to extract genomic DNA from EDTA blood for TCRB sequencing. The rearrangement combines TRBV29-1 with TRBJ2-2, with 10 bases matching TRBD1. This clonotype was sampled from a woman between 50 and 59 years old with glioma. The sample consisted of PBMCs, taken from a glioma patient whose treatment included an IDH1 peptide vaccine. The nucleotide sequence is TGCAGCGTTGCAGGACAGGGGGGCACCGGGGAGCTGTTTTTT. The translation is CSVAGQGGTGELFF.